These 20 T cell receptor beta chains came from one sample sequenced in a study of tumor-infiltrating lymphocytes in localized non-small cell lung cancer. The protocol was immunoSEQ multiplex PCR, while the TCRdb copy is restricted to in-frame clones and leaves out a portion. The data show more than 2,500 clones, 55% seen once. Sequencing input: uninvolved lung tissue not adjacent to the tumor. The receptor set was obtained from a human donor with non-small cell lung cancer.

The rearrangement joins TRBV10-1 to TRBJ2-5, with D uncertain. Trimming pared 4 bases from V and 2 bases from J, leaving 8 bases between. Germline V CDR1 and CDR2: WNHNN, SYGVQD (reference sequence). The CDR3 is 13 residues long. CDR3 residues: CASSVAGQETQYF. Here the CDR3 DNA reads TGCGCCAGCAGTGTTGCAGGACAAGAGACCCAGTACTTC.

V gene TRBV9 combines with J gene TRBJ2-2, with 10 bases lining up with TRBD2. Germline loops: CDR1 SGDLS, CDR2 YYNGEE. CDR3 length: 18 amino acids. V dropped 0 bases and J dropped 1; count of bases not matched to a gene: 6. CDR3 nucleotide sequence: TGTGCCAGCAGCGTAGCCGGAAGGACTAGCGGGAACACCGGGGAGCTGTTTTTT. It encodes CASSVAGRTSGNTGELFF.

The rearrangement uses TRBV29-1 and TRBJ2-5, with 7 nucleotides matching TRBD2. Trimming cost V 7 bases and J 0 bases; bases outside gene matches: 2. From germline, CDR1 is SQVTM and CDR2 ANQGSEA. CDR3 length equals 12 residues. The CDR3 coding sequence is TGCAGCGCCGGACTAGACCAAGAGACCCAGTACTTC. Amino acid sequence: CSAGLDQETQYF.

This clone has more than one count but fewer than ten. J is TRBJ2-2 and V is TRBV27, with TRBD2 identical over 10 bases. The germline V gene has CDR1 MNHEY and CDR2 SMNVEV (reference sequence). Trimming took 5 bases from V and 1 from J; bases not matched to a gene: 4. The CDR3 extends over 16 amino acids. In nucleotides, the CDR3 is TGTGCCAGCAGTCTACTAGCGGGAATGAACACCGGGGAGCTGTTTTTT. Amino acid sequence: CASSLLAGMNTGELFF.

This chain uses TRBV29-1 with TRBJ2-1, with a possible D match to TRBD1 (5 bases). Per the germline V gene, CDR1 is SQVTM and CDR2 is ANQGSEA. CDR3 length: 13 residues. Trimming stripped 6 bases from V and 3 bases from J, with 12 bases between. The CDR3 DNA sequence: TGCAGCGTCCCTTTTAGGGGCTACAATGAGCAGTTCTTC. Its protein is CSVPFRGYNEQFF.

The chain uses TRBV19 and TRBJ1-1, with D possibly being TRBD1 (6 bases). CDR3 length: 13 residues. The ends were cut back, 5 bases at V and 1 base at J, with 8 bases in the middle. CDR1 and CDR2 (germline): LNHDA, SQIVND (reference sequence). The CDR3 DNA follows: TGTGCCAGTAGTCTCAGGGGGAACACTGAAGCTTTCTTT. Amino acids: CASSLRGNTEAFF.

The chain carries TRBV7-8 and TRBJ2-7, with D possibly being TRBD2 (5 bases). V lost 0 bases to trimming and J lost 5 bases, with 11 bases between them. Germline values: CDR1 SGHVS, CDR2 FQNEAQ. The CDR3 runs 14 residues. The CDR3 bases are TGTGCCAGCAGCTTAGCGCGGAGGATCCACGAGCAGTACTTC. It specifies CASSLARRIHEQYF.

The chain joins TRBV11-2 to TRBJ2-1; 11 bases agree with TRBD2. Germline CDR1 is SGHAT and CDR2 is FQNNGV. V lost 5 bases and J lost 7; bases outside the gene matches: 7. The CDR3 consists of 15 residues. The CDR3 here is CASSTSSGRGNEQFF. The CDR3 DNA reads as TGTGCCAGCAGCACCAGTAGCGGGAGGGGGAATGAGCAGTTCTTC.

The V and J genes are TRBV2 and TRBJ1-2; unclear D gene. There are 12 residues in the CDR3. Germline-derived CDR1 and CDR2 are SNHLY and FYNNEI. Trimming removed 6 bases from V and 2 bases from J, with 7 bases in between. The CDR3 loop reads CASSERNYGYTF. The DNA for the CDR3 is TGTGCCAGCAGCGAACGGAACTATGGCTACACCTTC.

The chain has TRBV19 and TRBJ2-2, with a possible D match to TRBD2 (5 bases). The CDR3 sequence is 12 residues long. The germline V gene has CDR1 LNHDA and CDR2 SQIVND (reference sequence). Trimming cost V 6 bases and J 6 bases, with 8 bases left between them. The CDR3: CASSLEAGELFF. The CDR3 bases are TGTGCCAGTAGCCTGGAGGCCGGGGAGCTGTTTTTT.

This chain joins TRBV19 and TRBJ2-3; 8 bases match TRBD2. The CDR3 has 16 amino acids. CDR1 and CDR2 from the germline V gene are LNHDA and SQIVND (reference sequence). The junction had 7 bases not matched to a gene; V was cut back by 3 bases and J by 2 bases. CDR3 in amino acids: CASSMVAGLSTDTQYF. In DNA form, the CDR3 reads TGTGCCAGTAGTATGGTAGCGGGATTATCCACAGATACGCAGTATTTT.

Only a few counts were recorded for this clone. The genes are TRBV28 and TRBJ1-5, with D uncertain. V lost 5 bases and J 2 bases, leaving 10 bases between the germline ends. CDR3 length: 14 amino acids. CDR1 and CDR2 (germline): MDHEN, SYDVKM. The CDR3 region has the DNA TGTGCCAGCAGTGAGGGATTGCGCAATCAGCCCCAGCATTTT. It codes for CASSEGLRNQPQHF. The full variable domain, with the rest looked up from reference TRBV28 and TRBJ1-5, is DVKVTQSSRYLVKRTGEKVFLECVQDMDHENMFWYRQDPGLGLRLIYFSYDVKMKEKGDIPEGYSVSREKKERFSLILESASTNQTSMYLCASSEGLRNQPQHFGDGTRLSIL.

This chain links TRBV27 with TRBJ2-4, with 11 positions matching TRBD2. The CDR3 sequence is 14 residues long. Germline-derived CDR1 and CDR2 are MNHEY and SMNVEV (reference sequence). With 5 bases clipped from V and 6 bases from J, the junction kept 3 bases outside the gene matches. The DNA of the CDR3 is TGTGCCAGCAGTGCGGGGACTAGCGGAAACATTCAGTACTTC. Its translation: CASSAGTSGNIQYF.

This clone is categorized as large. V and J are TRBV6-5 and TRBJ1-1; D might be TRBD1 (5 bases). CDR1 is MNHEY, CDR2 SVGAGI, per germline. The V end lost 2 bases, the J end lost 5 bases, and 18 bases lay between the germline ends. This CDR3 has 16 residues. The CDR3 region is CASSYRGTGPGTEAFF. The DNA for the CDR3 is TGTGCCAGCAGTTACCGGGGAACAGGCCCTGGGACTGAAGCTTTCTTT.

This chain links TRBV5-1 with TRBJ2-7, with TRBD2 identical over 7 bases. Looked up from germline, CDR1 is SGHRS and CDR2 is YFSETQ. The V and J ends lost 0 bases and 6 bases, in that order; junction bases with no gene match: 0. CDR3 length: 12 amino acids. Here the CDR3 DNA reads TGCGCCAGCAGCTTGGCGGGGGGCGAGCAGTACTTC. Its translation: CASSLAGGEQYF.

This clone was picked up one time. The rearrangement links TRBV14 to TRBJ1-1; 8 bases line up with TRBD1. The CDR3 is 17 amino acids. V shed 5 bases and J 4 bases; nucleotides not matched to a gene: 15. CDR1 is SGHDN and CDR2 is FVKESK in the germline V gene. The CDR3 reads CASSSRTGIKPSTEAFF. The CDR3 nucleotides are TGTGCCAGCAGCTCCCGGACAGGGATAAAGCCCTCCACTGAAGCTTTCTTT.

By sample fraction, this clone is medium-sized. The chain links TRBV28 to TRBJ1-1; D is possibly TRBD1 (5 bases). V dropped 4 bases and J dropped 2 bases, with 8 bases sitting between them. From germline, CDR1 is MDHEN and CDR2 SYDVKM. This CDR3 spans 13 amino acids. The CDR3 region has the DNA TGTGCCAGCAGTTCGCAGGGAAACACTGAAGCTTTCTTT. Encoded protein: CASSSQGNTEAFF. Supplemented by reference TRBV28 and TRBJ1-1, the full variable domain reads DVKVTQSSRYLVKRTGEKVFLECVQDMDHENMFWYRQDPGLGLRLIYFSYDVKMKEKGDIPEGYSVSREKKERFSLILESASTNQTSMYLCASSSQGNTEAFFGQGTRLTVV.

This clone is large within its sample. This chain joins TRBV7-9 and TRBJ2-5; TRBD2 matches 8 bases. Trimming cost V 3 bases and J 3 bases; bases outside gene matches: 3. Germline CDR1 is SEHNR and CDR2 is FQNEAQ (reference sequence). The CDR3 loop spans 14 amino acids. The CDR3 DNA sequence: TGTGCCAGCAGCTTCGTACTAGCGGAAGAGACCCAGTACTTC. This codes for CASSFVLAEETQYF.

In this sample, this clone turned up a few times. V is TRBV2 and J is TRBJ2-1, with TRBD2 identical over 14 bases. Germline-derived CDR1 and CDR2 are SNHLY and FYNNEI. The V gene end was trimmed by 3 bases and the J gene end by 6 bases; junction bases not matched to a gene: 4. This CDR3 spans 16 amino acids. This chain's CDR3 is CASSETSGRALNEQFF. In DNA, the CDR3 is TGTGCCAGCAGTGAGACTAGCGGGAGGGCACTCAATGAGCAGTTCTTC.

This clone has more than one count but fewer than ten. This chain uses TRBV29-1 with TRBJ2-7, with D tentatively TRBD1 (6 bases). Per the germline V gene, CDR1 is SQVTM and CDR2 is ANQGSEA. The germline V and J ends were trimmed by 0 bases and 2 bases, with 11 bases remaining between them. There are 14 residues in the CDR3. The CDR3 here is CSVEDPDRTYEQYF. As DNA, the CDR3 is TGCAGCGTTGAAGACCCAGACAGGACCTACGAGCAGTACTTC.